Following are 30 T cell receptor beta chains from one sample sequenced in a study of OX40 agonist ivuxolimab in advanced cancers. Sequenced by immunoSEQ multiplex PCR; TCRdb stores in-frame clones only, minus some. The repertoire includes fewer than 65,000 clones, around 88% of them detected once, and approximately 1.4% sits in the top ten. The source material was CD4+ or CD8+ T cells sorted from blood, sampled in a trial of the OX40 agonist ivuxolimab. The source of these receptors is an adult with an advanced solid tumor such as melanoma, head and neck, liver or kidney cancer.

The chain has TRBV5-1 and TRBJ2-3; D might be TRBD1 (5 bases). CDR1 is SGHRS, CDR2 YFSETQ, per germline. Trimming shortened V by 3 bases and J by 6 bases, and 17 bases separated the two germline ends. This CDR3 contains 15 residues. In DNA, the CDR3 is TGCGCCAGCAGCTACGGACATTCTTCAGCTGATACGCAGTATTTT. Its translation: CASSYGHSSADTQYF.

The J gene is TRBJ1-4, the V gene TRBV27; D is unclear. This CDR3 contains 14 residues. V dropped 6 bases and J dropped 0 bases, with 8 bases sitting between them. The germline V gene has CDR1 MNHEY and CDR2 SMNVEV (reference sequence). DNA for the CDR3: TGTGCCAGCAGCTTGACGGCAACTAATGAAAAACTGTTTTTT. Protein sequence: CASSLTATNEKLFF.

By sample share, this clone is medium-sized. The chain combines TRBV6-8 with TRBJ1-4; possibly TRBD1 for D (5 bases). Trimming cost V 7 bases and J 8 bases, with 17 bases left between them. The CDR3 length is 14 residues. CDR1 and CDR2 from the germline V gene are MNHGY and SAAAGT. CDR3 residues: CASNIGEAGEKLFF. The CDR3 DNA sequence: TGTGCCAGCAACATAGGGGAGGCGGGCGAAAAACTGTTTTTT.

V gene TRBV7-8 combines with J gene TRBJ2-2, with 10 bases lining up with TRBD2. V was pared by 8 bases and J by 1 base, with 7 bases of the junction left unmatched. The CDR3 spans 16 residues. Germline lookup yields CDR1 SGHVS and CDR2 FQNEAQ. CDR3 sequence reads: CASPRLAGGNTGELFF. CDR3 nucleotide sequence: TGTGCCAGCCCTCGACTAGCGGGTGGGAACACCGGGGAGCTGTTTTTT.

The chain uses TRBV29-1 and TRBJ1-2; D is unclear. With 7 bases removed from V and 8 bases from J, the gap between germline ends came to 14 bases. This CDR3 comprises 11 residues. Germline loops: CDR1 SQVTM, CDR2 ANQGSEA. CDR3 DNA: TGCAGCGCCGGTTCGCAGAGGGGCTACACCTTC. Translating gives CSAGSQRGYTF.

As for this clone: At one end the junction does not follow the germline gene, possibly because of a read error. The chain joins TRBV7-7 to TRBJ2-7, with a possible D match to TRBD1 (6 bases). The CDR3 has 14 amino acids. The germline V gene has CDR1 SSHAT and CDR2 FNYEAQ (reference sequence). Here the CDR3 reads CASSLDDRTYEQYF. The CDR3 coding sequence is TGTGCTAGCAGCTTAGACGACAGGACCTACGAGCAGTACTTC.

CDR3: CAWRTTRSSYEQYF. In DNA form, the CDR3 reads TGTGCCTGGAGGACCACTCGCAGCTCCTACGAGCAGTACTTC. The V call is TRBV30, the J call TRBJ2-7, with no clear D. Trimming took 3 bases from V and 0 from J, leaving 12 bases between them. The CDR3 has 14 residues. The germline V gene encodes CDR1 GTSNPN and CDR2 SVGIG (reference sequence).

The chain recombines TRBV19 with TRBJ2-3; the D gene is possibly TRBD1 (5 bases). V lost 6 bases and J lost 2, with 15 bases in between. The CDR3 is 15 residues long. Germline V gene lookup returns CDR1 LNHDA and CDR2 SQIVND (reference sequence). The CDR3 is CASSTAQGYTDTQYF. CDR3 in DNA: TGTGCCAGTAGCACGGCTCAGGGCTACACAGATACGCAGTATTTT.

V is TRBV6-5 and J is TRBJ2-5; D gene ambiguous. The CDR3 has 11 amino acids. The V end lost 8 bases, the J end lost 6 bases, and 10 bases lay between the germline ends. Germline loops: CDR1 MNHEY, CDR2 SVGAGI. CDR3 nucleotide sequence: TGTGCCAGCGCTAAAGGGAAGACCCAGTACTTC. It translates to CASAKGKTQYF.

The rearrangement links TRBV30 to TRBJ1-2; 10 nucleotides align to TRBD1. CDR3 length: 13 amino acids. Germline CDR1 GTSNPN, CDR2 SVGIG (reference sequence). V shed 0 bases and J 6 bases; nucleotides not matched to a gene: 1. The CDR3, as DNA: TGTGCCTGGAGTGTAGACAGGGGGCATGGCTACACCTTC. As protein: CAWSVDRGHGYTF.

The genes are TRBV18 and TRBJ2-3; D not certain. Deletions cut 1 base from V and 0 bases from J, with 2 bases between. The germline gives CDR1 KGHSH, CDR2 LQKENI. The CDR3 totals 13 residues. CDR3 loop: CASSPLSTDTQYF. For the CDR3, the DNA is TGTGCCAGCTCACCACTTAGCACAGATACGCAGTATTTT. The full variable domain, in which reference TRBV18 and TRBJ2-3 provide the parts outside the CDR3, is NAGVMQNPRHLVRRRGQEARLRCSPMKGHSHVYWYRQLPEEGLKFMVYLQKENIIDESGMPKERFSAEFPKEGPSILRIQQVVRGDSAAYFCASSPLSTDTQYFGPGTRLTVL.

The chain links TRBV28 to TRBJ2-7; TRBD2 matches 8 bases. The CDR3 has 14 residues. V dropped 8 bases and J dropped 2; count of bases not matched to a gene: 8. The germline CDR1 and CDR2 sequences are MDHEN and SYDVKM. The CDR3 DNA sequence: TGTGCCAGCCGATCTAGCGGGCCTACCTACGAGCAGTACTTC. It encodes CASRSSGPTYEQYF.

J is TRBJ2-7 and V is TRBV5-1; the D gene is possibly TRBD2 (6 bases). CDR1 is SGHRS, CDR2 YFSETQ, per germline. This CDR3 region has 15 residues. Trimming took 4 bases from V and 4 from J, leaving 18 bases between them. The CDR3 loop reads CASSKGLNTQYEQYF. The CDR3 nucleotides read TGCGCCAGCAGCAAGGGACTCAACACGCAATACGAGCAGTACTTC.

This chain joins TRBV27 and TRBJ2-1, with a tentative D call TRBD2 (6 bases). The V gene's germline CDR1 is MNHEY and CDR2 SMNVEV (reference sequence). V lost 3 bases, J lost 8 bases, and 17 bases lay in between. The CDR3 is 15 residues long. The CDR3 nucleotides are TGTGCCAGCAGTTTCGGGCTAGCGATTAATGATGAGCAGTTCTTC. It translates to CASSFGLAINDEQFF.

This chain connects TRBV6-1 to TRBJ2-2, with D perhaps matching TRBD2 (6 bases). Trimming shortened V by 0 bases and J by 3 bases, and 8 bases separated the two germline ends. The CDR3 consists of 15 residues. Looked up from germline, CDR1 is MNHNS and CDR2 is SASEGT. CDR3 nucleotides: TGTGCCAGCAGTGAAGCGCGGGGTCACACCGGGGAGCTGTTTTTT. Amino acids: CASSEARGHTGELFF.

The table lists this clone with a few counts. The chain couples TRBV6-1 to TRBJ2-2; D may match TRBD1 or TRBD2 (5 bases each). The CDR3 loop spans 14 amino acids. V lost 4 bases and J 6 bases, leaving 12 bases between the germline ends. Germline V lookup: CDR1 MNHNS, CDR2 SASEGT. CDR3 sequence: CASSGGSRSGELFF. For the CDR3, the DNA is TGTGCCAGCAGTGGGGGGAGCAGGTCCGGGGAGCTGTTTTTT.

The CDR3 loop reads CASTRGLSNTEAFF. The CDR3 nucleotides read TGCGCCAGCACCCGGGGGCTATCGAACACTGAAGCTTTCTTT. The chain is built from TRBV5-1 and TRBJ1-1; D may be TRBD1 (6 bases). Germline lookup yields CDR1 SGHRS and CDR2 YFSETQ. Trimming took off 6 bases at V and 1 base at J, with 13 bases between the two ends. The CDR3 extends over 14 amino acids. Full variable domain (rest looked up from reference TRBV5-1 and TRBJ1-1): KAGVTQTPRYLIKTRGQQVTLSCSPISGHRSVSWYQQTPGQGLQFLFEYFSETQRNKGNFPGRFSGRQFSNSRSEMNVSTLELGDSALYLCASTRGLSNTEAFFGQGTRLTVV.

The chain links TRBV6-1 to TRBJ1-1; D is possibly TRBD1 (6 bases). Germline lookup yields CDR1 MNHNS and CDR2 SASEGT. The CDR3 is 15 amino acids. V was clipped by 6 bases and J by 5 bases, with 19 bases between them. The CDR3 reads CASRHEGTLQTEAFF. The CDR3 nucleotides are TGTGCCAGCAGACACGAAGGGACACTTCAGACTGAAGCTTTCTTT.

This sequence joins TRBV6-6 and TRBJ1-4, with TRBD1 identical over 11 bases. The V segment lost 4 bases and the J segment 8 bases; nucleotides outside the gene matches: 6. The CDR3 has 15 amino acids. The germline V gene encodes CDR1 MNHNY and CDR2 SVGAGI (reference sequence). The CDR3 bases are TGTGCCAGCAGTTTGCCGGGACAGGGGGGCGAAAAACTGTTTTTT. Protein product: CASSLPGQGGEKLFF.

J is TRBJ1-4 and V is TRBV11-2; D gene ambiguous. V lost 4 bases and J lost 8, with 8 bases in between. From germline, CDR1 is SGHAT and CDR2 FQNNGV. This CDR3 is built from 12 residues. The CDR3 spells CASSYEREKLFF. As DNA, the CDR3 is TGTGCCAGCAGCTACGAACGGGAAAAACTGTTTTTT.

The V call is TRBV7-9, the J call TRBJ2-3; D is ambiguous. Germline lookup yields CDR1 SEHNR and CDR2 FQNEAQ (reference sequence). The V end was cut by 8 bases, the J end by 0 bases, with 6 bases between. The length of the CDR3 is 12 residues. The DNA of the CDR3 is TGTGCCAGCGGGGAAAGCACAGATACGCAGTATTTT. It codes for CASGESTDTQYF.

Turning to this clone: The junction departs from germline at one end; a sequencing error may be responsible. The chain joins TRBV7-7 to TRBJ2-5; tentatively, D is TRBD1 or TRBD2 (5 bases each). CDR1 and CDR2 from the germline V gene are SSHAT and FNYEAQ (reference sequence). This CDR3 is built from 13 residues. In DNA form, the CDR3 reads TGTGCTAGCAGCCGAGACAGAGGGGAGACCCAGTACTTC. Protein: CASSRDRGETQYF.

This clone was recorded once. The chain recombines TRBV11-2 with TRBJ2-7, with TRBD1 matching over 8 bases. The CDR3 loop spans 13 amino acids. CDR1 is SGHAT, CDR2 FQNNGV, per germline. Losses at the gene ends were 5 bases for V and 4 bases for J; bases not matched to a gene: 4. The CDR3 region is CASSTGTGYEQYF. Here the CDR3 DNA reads TGTGCCAGCAGCACCGGGACAGGTTACGAGCAGTACTTC.

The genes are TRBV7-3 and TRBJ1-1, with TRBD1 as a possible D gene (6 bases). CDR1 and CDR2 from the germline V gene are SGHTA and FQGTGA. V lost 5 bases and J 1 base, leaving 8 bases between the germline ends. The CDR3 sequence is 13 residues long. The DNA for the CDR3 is TGTGCCAGCAGCACACAGGGGAACACTGAAGCTTTCTTT. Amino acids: CASSTQGNTEAFF. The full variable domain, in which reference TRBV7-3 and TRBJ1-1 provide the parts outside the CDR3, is GAGVSQTPSNKVTEKGKYVELRCDPISGHTALYWYRQSLGQGPEFLIYFQGTGAADDSGLPNDRFFAVRPEGSVSTLKIQRTERGDSAVYLCASSTQGNTEAFFGQGTRLTVV.

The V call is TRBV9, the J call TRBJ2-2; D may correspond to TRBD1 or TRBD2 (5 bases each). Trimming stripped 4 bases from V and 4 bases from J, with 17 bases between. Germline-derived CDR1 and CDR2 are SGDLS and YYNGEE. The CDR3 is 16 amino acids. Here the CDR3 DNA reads TGTGCCAGCAGCCCCCCCCCAGGGAGTGGCACCGGGGAGCTGTTTTTT. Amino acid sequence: CASSPPPGSGTGELFF.

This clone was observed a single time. CDR3 DNA: TGTGCCAGCAGCTTTACGGGGGGCGACGACGAGCAGTACTTC. Encoded protein: CASSFTGGDDEQYF. This sequence joins TRBV7-3 and TRBJ2-7; tentative D call: TRBD2 (7 bases). The CDR3 has 14 residues. Trimming shortened V by 3 bases and J by 5 bases, and 14 bases separated the two germline ends. Germline-derived CDR1 and CDR2 are SGHTA and FQGTGA.

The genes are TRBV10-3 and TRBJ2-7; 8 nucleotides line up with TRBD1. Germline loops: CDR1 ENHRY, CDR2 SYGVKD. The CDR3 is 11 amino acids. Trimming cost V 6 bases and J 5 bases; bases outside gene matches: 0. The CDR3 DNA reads TGTGCCATCAGGGACAGGGACGAGCAGTACTTC. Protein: CAIRDRDEQYF.

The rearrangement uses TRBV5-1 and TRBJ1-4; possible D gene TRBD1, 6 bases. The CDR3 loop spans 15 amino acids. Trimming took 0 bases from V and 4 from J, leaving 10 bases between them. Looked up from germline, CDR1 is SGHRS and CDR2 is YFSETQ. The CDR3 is CASSLDAGDNEKLFF. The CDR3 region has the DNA TGCGCCAGCAGCTTGGACGCAGGGGATAATGAAAAACTGTTTTTT. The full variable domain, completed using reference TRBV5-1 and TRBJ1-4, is KAGVTQTPRYLIKTRGQQVTLSCSPISGHRSVSWYQQTPGQGLQFLFEYFSETQRNKGNFPGRFSGRQFSNSRSEMNVSTLELGDSALYLCASSLDAGDNEKLFFGSGTQLSVL.

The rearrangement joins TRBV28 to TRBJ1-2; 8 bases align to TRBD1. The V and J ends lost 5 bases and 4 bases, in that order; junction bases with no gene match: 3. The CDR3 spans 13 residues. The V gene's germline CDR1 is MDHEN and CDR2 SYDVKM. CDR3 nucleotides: TGTGCCAGCAGTCCCGGACAGGGCTATGGCTACACCTTC. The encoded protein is CASSPGQGYGYTF.

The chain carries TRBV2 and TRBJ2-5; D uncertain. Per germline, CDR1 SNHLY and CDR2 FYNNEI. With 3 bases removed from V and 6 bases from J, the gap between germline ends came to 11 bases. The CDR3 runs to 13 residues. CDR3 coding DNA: TGTGCCAGCAGTGATAGTAGTCCCCAGACCCAGTACTTC. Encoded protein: CASSDSSPQTQYF.